These 25 T cell receptor beta chains share one sample of origin, sequenced in a study of T cell repertoires in cytomegalovirus infection. TCRdb itself ran the reads through MiXCR, one entry per CDR3 protein. Seen here are about 260,000 distinct CDR3 sequences, roughly an eighth observed once, and the top ten hold 8.8%. The sequenced sample was PBMCs. The receptor source for this set is a human donor in good health (CMV status not recorded). Some clones in this sample may be carry-over from other donors' samples.

The table lists this clonotype with a few counts. This chain connects TRBV2 to TRBJ2-1; D not resolved. Between the trimmed V and J ends, which lost 3 bases and 5 bases, there was a span of 14 bases. The germline CDR1 and CDR2 sequences are SNHLY and FYNNEI. The CDR3 sequence is 15 residues long. The DNA for the CDR3 is TGTGCCAGCAGTGATTTGGGATCAACCCACAATGAGCAGTTCTTC. This gives the protein CASSDLGSTHNEQFF.

This clonotype was recorded at least ten times. The rearrangement uses TRBV28 and TRBJ1-5, with D possibly being TRBD1 (5 bases). This CDR3 spans 19 amino acids. Trimming left V 3 bases short and J 0 bases short, with 21 bases between. Germline V lookup: CDR1 MDHEN, CDR2 SYDVKM. The CDR3 is CASSFPGLPPWVSNQPQHF. DNA of the CDR3: TGTGCCAGCAGTTTCCCGGGACTTCCGCCTTGGGTTAGCAATCAGCCCCAGCATTTT.

The chain joins TRBV7-3 to TRBJ2-5; 8 nucleotides match TRBD1. Germline assignment: CDR1 SGHTA and CDR2 FQGTGA. V lost 4 bases and J lost 5; bases outside the gene matches: 6. This CDR3 is 14 amino acids long. CDR3 protein: CASSSTGAIETQYF. CDR3 in DNA: TGTGCCAGCAGCTCGACAGGGGCAATCGAGACCCAGTACTTC.

This clonotype was counted between two and nine times. V and J are TRBV5-1 and TRBJ1-2; 10 nucleotides align to TRBD1. CDR1 is SGHRS, CDR2 YFSETQ, per germline. With V trimmed by 3 bases and J by 8 bases, 10 bases remained unmatched. The length of the CDR3 is 15 residues. The CDR3: CASSSAATGGRGYTF. The CDR3 region has the DNA TGCGCCAGCAGCTCGGCCGCGACAGGGGGCAGAGGCTACACCTTC.

This clonotype was observed a handful of times. The chain combines TRBV11-3 with TRBJ2-1, with 7 bases matching TRBD1. Germline values: CDR1 SGHNT, CDR2 YENEEA. The V segment lost 5 bases and the J segment 0 bases; nucleotides outside the gene matches: 13. This CDR3 has 18 amino acids. CDR3 bases: TGTGCCAGCAGCCCGAGGAACAGGGGCCCACGCTCCTACAATGAGCAGTTCTTC. Protein sequence: CASSPRNRGPRSYNEQFF.

This clonotype was seen a few times. J is TRBJ1-4 and V is TRBV20-1; D uncertain. The CDR3 has 16 amino acids. V shed 6 bases and J shed 0 bases, with 17 bases lying between them. The germline gives CDR1 DFQATT, CDR2 SNEGSKA (reference sequence). This CDR3 reads CSASDRLKPTNEKLFF. CDR3 DNA: TGCAGTGCCTCAGACCGACTGAAACCAACTAATGAAAAACTGTTTTTT.

The table lists this clonotype with many counts. The chain joins TRBV6-4 to TRBJ2-1; 9 nucleotides line up with TRBD2. V was pared by 3 bases and J by 5 bases, with 5 bases of the junction left unmatched. Germline lookup yields CDR1 MRHNA and CDR2 SNTAGT. This CDR3 is built from 15 residues. The CDR3 DNA reads TGTGCCAGCAGTGATGAAGCGGGGGGTAACAATGAGCAGTTCTTC. Protein sequence: CASSDEAGGNNEQFF.

In regard to this clonotype: It may be a read error: a sequence one base away is much more abundant. This chain joins TRBV6-2 or TRBV6-3 and TRBJ2-3; D may be TRBD2 (5 bases). The CDR3 covers 15 residues. The germline V gene has CDR1 MNHEY and CDR2 SVGEGT. In DNA, the CDR3 is TGTGCCAACAGTTACGAGGGCAGAGCCACAGATACGCAGTATTTT. The encoded protein is CANSYEGRATDTQYF.

Ten or more counts support this clonotype. As DNA, the CDR3 is TGTGCCAGTAGTACGACTAGCGGGAGGACAAACACCGGGGAGCTGTTTTTT. Its translation: CASSTTSGRTNTGELFF. This chain connects TRBV19 to TRBJ2-2; the match to TRBD2 covers 13 bases. Germline assignment: CDR1 LNHDA and CDR2 SQIVND (reference sequence). The CDR3 extends over 17 amino acids. V shed 4 bases and J 2 bases; nucleotides not matched to a gene: 4.

This clonotype was seen more than once but under ten times. CDR3 DNA sequence: TGTGCCAGTAGTATCCCATTGAACGGACTTGACACCGGGGAGCTGTTTTTT. Translation gives CASSIPLNGLDTGELFF. The V call is TRBV19, the J call TRBJ2-2, with TRBD2 as a possible D gene (5 bases). Between the trimmed V and J ends, which lost 3 bases and 3 bases, there was a span of 17 bases. Germline V CDR1 and CDR2: LNHDA, SQIVND (reference sequence). There are 17 residues in the CDR3.

This clonotype was observed at least ten times. The V gene is TRBV5-4, the J gene TRBJ2-7; 7 nucleotides agree with TRBD1. This CDR3 has 12 amino acids. Germline CDR1 SGHNT, CDR2 YYREEE (reference sequence). Trimming removed 3 bases from V and 6 bases from J; junction bases left unmatched: 3. The CDR3 coding sequence is TGTGCCAGCAGCTCGACAGGGATCGAGCAGTACTTC. Translating gives CASSSTGIEQYF.

The V call is TRBV28, the J call TRBJ2-7; the match to TRBD1 covers 7 bases. The CDR3 contains 13 residues. The ends lost 8 bases at V and 0 bases at J; junction bases unmatched: 4. The V gene's germline CDR1 is MDHEN and CDR2 SYDVKM. CDR3 nucleotide sequence: TGTGCCAGCGCACAGGGGAGCTCCTACGAGCAGTACTTC. The encoded protein is CASAQGSSYEQYF.

This clonotype was detected ten times or more. J is TRBJ2-7 and V is TRBV7-8, with D perhaps TRBD1 (5 bases). This CDR3 is built from 15 residues. Germline V gene lookup returns CDR1 SGHVS and CDR2 FQNEAQ. Trimming cost V 6 bases and J 0 bases, with 15 bases left between them. CDR3 amino acids: CASRHDQDNSYEQYF. The CDR3 nucleotides read TGTGCCAGCAGACACGACCAGGACAACTCCTACGAGCAGTACTTC.

To note about this clonotype: A much larger clone sits a single nucleotide away, making a read error possible. J is TRBJ1-1 and V is TRBV7-6; D not resolved. This CDR3 comprises 14 residues. Germline V gene data show CDR1 as SGHVS and CDR2 as FNYEAQ. CDR3 sequence reads: CASSPPGLVTEALF. The CDR3 DNA reads as TGTGCCAGCAGCCCCCCCGGACTTGTCACTGAAGCTTTATTT.

The chain links TRBV5-4 to TRBJ2-7; D ambiguous. The germline V gene has CDR1 SGHNT and CDR2 YYREEE (reference sequence). The length of the CDR3 is 14 residues. The V end was cut by 1 base, the J end by 2 bases, with 10 bases between. The CDR3 sequence is CASSLRQATYEQYF. In nucleotides, the CDR3 is TGTGCCAGCAGCTTGAGGCAGGCGACCTACGAGCAGTACTTC. Variable domain in full (rest from reference TRBV5-4 and TRBJ2-7): ETGVTQSPTHLIKTRGQQVTLRCSSQSGHNTVSWYQQALGQGPQFIFQYYREEENGRGNFPPRFSGLQFPNYSSELNVNALELDDSALYLCASSLRQATYEQYFGPGTRLTVT.

The chain recombines TRBV7-3 with TRBJ2-3, with 8 bases fitting TRBD2. Trimming removed 4 bases from V and 4 bases from J; junction bases left unmatched: 7. The CDR3 extends over 15 amino acids. Looked up from germline, CDR1 is SGHTA and CDR2 is FQGTGA. CDR3 in amino acids: CASSSSGSRADTQYF. In nucleotides, the CDR3 is TGTGCCAGCAGCTCAAGCGGGAGTAGGGCAGATACGCAGTATTTT.

This clonotype has only one observation. The chain is built from TRBV5-1 and TRBJ1-3; 8 nucleotides match TRBD1. CDR1 and CDR2 from the germline V gene are SGHRS and YFSETQ. The ends lost 4 bases at V and 0 bases at J; junction bases unmatched: 3. This CDR3 is built from 15 residues. This CDR3 reads CASSPGGLSGNTIYF. DNA for the CDR3: TGCGCCAGCAGCCCAGGGGGCCTCTCTGGAAACACCATATATTTT. Filled out from reference TRBV5-1 and TRBJ1-3, the complete variable domain reads KAGVTQTPRYLIKTRGQQVTLSCSPISGHRSVSWYQQTPGQGLQFLFEYFSETQRNKGNFPGRFSGRQFSNSRSEMNVSTLELGDSALYLCASSPGGLSGNTIYFGEGSWLTVV.

This clonotype was counted ten times or more. The CDR3 loop reads CASSPTHGYAEQFF. In DNA form, the CDR3 reads TGTGCCAGCAGTCCCACCCACGGCTATGCTGAGCAGTTCTTC. The chain recombines TRBV28 with TRBJ2-1; D remains unclear. This CDR3 is 14 amino acids long. CDR1 and CDR2 from the germline V gene are MDHEN and SYDVKM. V was pared by 5 bases and J by 9 bases, with 17 bases between.

The chain recombines TRBV10-3 with TRBJ2-7; D not certain. Germline V gives CDR1 ENHRY, CDR2 SYGVKD. The CDR3 is 13 amino acids. V shed 5 bases and J shed 2 bases, with 10 bases lying between them. CDR3 protein: CAISSPSAYEQYF. As DNA, the CDR3 is TGTGCCATCAGTTCTCCTTCGGCCTACGAGCAGTACTTC.

This clonotype was picked up a small number of times. V usage is TRBV29-1 and J usage is TRBJ2-7; TRBD2 aligns across 11 bases. Per germline, CDR1 SQVTM and CDR2 ANQGSEA. Germline trimming cut 6 bases from V and 0 bases from J; bases unmatched to any gene: 7. This CDR3 contains 15 residues. CDR3 region: CSVLSGRGSSYEQYF. The CDR3 DNA reads TGCAGCGTCCTTAGCGGGAGGGGGAGCTCCTACGAGCAGTACTTC.

This clonotype was observed a handful of times. This chain joins TRBV5-5 and TRBJ2-1, with 10 nucleotides matching TRBD2. V gave up 2 bases and J gave up 6 bases; unmatched junction bases: 2. The CDR3 is 14 amino acids. From germline, CDR1 is SGHKS and CDR2 YYEKEE (reference sequence). The CDR3 protein is CASSFSGGANEQFF. In DNA, the CDR3 is TGTGCCAGCAGCTTCAGCGGGGGGGCCAATGAGCAGTTCTTC.

This rearrangement joins TRBV7-2 to TRBJ2-3, with TRBD2 matching over 10 bases. The CDR3 has 18 residues. The germline gives CDR1 SGHTA, CDR2 FQGNSA. The V and J ends lost 5 bases and 7 bases, in that order; junction bases with no gene match: 18. The CDR3 DNA is TGTGCCAGCAGCCCCTTCTTCGCTAGCGGGAGTCGGGGAAATACGCAGTATTTT. It translates to CASSPFFASGSRGNTQYF.

The V and J genes are TRBV20-1 and TRBJ1-1; TRBD1 is a possible D gene (5 bases). The CDR3 extends over 12 amino acids. Germline values: CDR1 DFQATT, CDR2 SNEGSKA (reference sequence). V lost 7 bases, J lost 5 bases, and 14 bases lay in between. CDR3: CSGAGDGTEAFF. CDR3 coding DNA: TGCAGTGGGGCGGGGGATGGGACTGAAGCTTTCTTT.

This clonotype was found a few times. The V gene is TRBV7-6, the J gene TRBJ1-5; no reliable D call. Germline-derived CDR1 and CDR2 are SGHVS and FNYEAQ. V lost 2 bases and J lost 2, with 10 bases in between. CDR3 length: 15 residues. CDR3: CASSLQSSGNQPQHF. The CDR3 DNA sequence: TGTGCCAGCAGCTTACAGTCTTCGGGCAATCAGCCCCAGCATTTT.

This clonotype was counted a few times. This rearrangement joins TRBV7-2 to TRBJ2-1; TRBD2 might be the D (6 bases). V was shortened by 5 bases and J by 4 bases, with 12 bases between the two germline ends. The germline V gene has CDR1 SGHTA and CDR2 FQGNSA. This CDR3 is built from 14 residues. In DNA, the CDR3 is TGTGCCAGCAGCAACACCGGGACTTACAATGAGCAGTTCTTC. Translation gives CASSNTGTYNEQFF. The full variable domain, rest sourced from reference TRBV7-2 and TRBJ2-1, is GAGVSQSPSNKVTEKGKDVELRCDPISGHTALYWYRQSLGQGLEFLIYFQGNSAPDKSGLPSDRFSAERTGGSVSTLTIQRTQQEDSAVYLCASSNTGTYNEQFFGPGTRLTVL.